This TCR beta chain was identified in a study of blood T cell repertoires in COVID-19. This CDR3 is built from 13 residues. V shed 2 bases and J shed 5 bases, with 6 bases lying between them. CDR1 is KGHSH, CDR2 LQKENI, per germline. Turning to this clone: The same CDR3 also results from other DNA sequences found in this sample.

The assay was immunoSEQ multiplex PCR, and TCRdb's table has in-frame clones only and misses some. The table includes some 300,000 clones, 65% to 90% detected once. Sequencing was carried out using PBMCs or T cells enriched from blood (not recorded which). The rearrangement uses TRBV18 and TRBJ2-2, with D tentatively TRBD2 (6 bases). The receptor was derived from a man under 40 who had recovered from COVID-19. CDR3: CASSPGGTGELFF. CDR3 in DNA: TGTGCCAGCTCACCAGGGGGGACCGGGGAGCTGTTTTTT.